These 22 T cell receptor beta chains came from one sample sequenced in a study of blood T cells in healthy people across ages. Alongside a J-beta primer mix, a sample-barcoded 5' primer served in a second PCR lasting roughly 6 to 12 cycles. TCRdb processed the 5' RACE reads anew with MiXCR; each CDR3 protein has one entry. Among 1.5 million to 2 million distinct CDR3 sequences listed, just under 50% were seen once. Sequenced material: blood. These receptor sequences come from a woman between 40 and 50 years old in good health.

In its sample, this clonotype was seen a few times. V gene TRBV4-2 combines with J gene TRBJ1-6; 10 positions match TRBD1. Trimming cost V 4 bases and J 10 bases; bases outside gene matches: 13. The CDR3 runs 17 residues. Germline CDR1 and CDR2: LGHNA and YNFKEQ. The CDR3 coding sequence is TGTGCCAGCAGCCGTAACCGGGACAGGGGAACTCGGTCACCCCTCCACTTT. Its protein product is CASSRNRDRGTRSPLHF.

This clonotype was observed a handful of times. The rearrangement uses TRBV5-1 and TRBJ2-3; 9 positions match TRBD1. The trim removed 7 bases at V and 6 bases at J, leaving 12 bases unmatched. Per germline, CDR1 SGHRS and CDR2 YFSETQ. This CDR3 comprises 15 residues. The CDR3 DNA reads TGCGCCAGCGCCTCCGGGACAGGGTTAGGGGATACGCAGTATTTT. Its protein product is CASASGTGLGDTQYF.

This chain's CDR3 is CASSPQGVTNEKLFF. In DNA form, the CDR3 reads TGTGCCAGCAGTCCCCAGGGTGTGACTAATGAAAAACTGTTTTTT. The chain joins TRBV28 to TRBJ1-4, with a weak D call TRBD1 (5 bases). Germline V gives CDR1 MDHEN, CDR2 SYDVKM. CDR3 length equals 15 residues. The V and J ends lost 5 bases and 2 bases respectively, with 12 bases between them.

This clonotype turned up a few times. This chain joins TRBV12-3 or TRBV12-4 and TRBJ2-2; D call uncertain. Trimming pared 6 bases from V and 2 bases from J, leaving 13 bases between. This CDR3 has 15 amino acids. DNA of the CDR3: TGTGCCAGCAGACCCGGGCCAATTAACACCGGGGAGCTGTTTTTT. This encodes CASRPGPINTGELFF.

The chain carries TRBV4-2 and TRBJ1-2, with TRBD1 as a possible D gene (5 bases). The ends were cut back, 3 bases at V and 8 bases at J, with 13 bases in the middle. Germline V gene lookup returns CDR1 LGHNA and CDR2 YNFKEQ. The CDR3 length is 13 residues. CDR3 DNA sequence: TGTGCCAGCAGCCACGAAGCAGGGAGCGGCTACACCTTC. Protein product: CASSHEAGSGYTF.

This clonotype was counted a single time. The chain employs TRBV20-1 and TRBJ1-1; no firm D call. V was cut by 4 bases and J by 4 bases, with 13 bases left in between. Germline assignment: CDR1 DFQATT and CDR2 SNEGSKA (reference sequence). The CDR3 is made up of 13 amino acids. In DNA form, the CDR3 reads TGCAGTGCTACTTTACTTCCAACCACTGAAGCTTTCTTT. It yields the protein CSATLLPTTEAFF.

The rearrangement uses TRBV6-2 or TRBV6-3 and TRBJ2-3; D is perhaps TRBD2 (6 bases). Trimming cost V 5 bases and J 6 bases, with 18 bases left between them. The CDR3 length is 15 residues. From germline, CDR1 is MNHEY and CDR2 SVGEGT. CDR3 in DNA: TGTGCCAGCAGTCATCCGGGACTCCCCTCCGATACGCAGTATTTT. Translating gives CASSHPGLPSDTQYF.

This clonotype was observed a single time. This chain connects TRBV12-3 or TRBV12-4 to TRBJ2-3; 8 positions agree with TRBD1. The CDR3 runs 15 residues. The V and J ends lost 8 bases and 2 bases, in that order; junction bases with no gene match: 9. CDR3 protein: CASLKQGVITDTQYF. The CDR3 DNA follows: TGTGCCAGCCTTAAACAGGGGGTGATCACAGATACGCAGTATTTT.

The chain links TRBV4-1 to TRBJ2-1, with D possibly matching TRBD2 (5 bases). Trimming took off 1 base at V and 5 bases at J, with 6 bases between the two ends. CDR1 and CDR2 (germline): MGHRA, YSYEKL. The CDR3 runs to 13 residues. CDR3 bases: TGCGCCAGCAGCCAAGTCGGGGACAATGAGCAGTTCTTC. Amino acid sequence: CASSQVGDNEQFF.

V and J are TRBV5-1 and TRBJ2-3, with 8 bases aligning to TRBD2. The CDR3 sequence is 15 residues long. The germline gives CDR1 SGHRS, CDR2 YFSETQ. Losses at the gene ends were 5 bases for V and 4 bases for J; bases not matched to a gene: 9. The CDR3 sequence: CASSTHGGAPDTQYF. In DNA, the CDR3 is TGCGCCAGCAGTACGCACGGGGGGGCCCCAGATACGCAGTATTTT.

This clonotype has just a few counts. The chain employs TRBV6-2 or TRBV6-3 and TRBJ2-7; D is unclear. The V end was cut by 3 bases, the J end by 6 bases, with 18 bases between. The germline gives CDR1 MNHEY, CDR2 SVGEGT. There are 15 residues in the CDR3. CDR3 DNA sequence: TGTGCCAGCAGTTATTCCGGATTGGTGACTTTCGAGCAGTACTTC. Translated: CASSYSGLVTFEQYF.

With regard to this clonotype: The junction and the germline gene differ at one end; a read error may be behind it. The gene calls are TRBV18 and TRBJ2-7; 11 nucleotides align to TRBD2. In germline, CDR1 is KGHSH, CDR2 LQKENI. This CDR3 comprises 20 residues. The CDR3 region has the DNA TGTGCCGGCTCACCACTAGTTGCGACTAGCGGGGCTGAGGATCTCTACGAGCAGTACTTC. It encodes CAGSPLVATSGAEDLYEQYF. Full variable domain (remainder filled in from reference TRBV18 and TRBJ2-7): NAGVMQNPRHLVRRRGQEARLRCSPMKGHSHVYWYRQLPEEGLKFMVYLQKENIIDESGMPKERFSAEFPKEGPSILRIQQVVRGDSAAYFCAGSPLVATSGAEDLYEQYFGPGTRLTVT.

The rearrangement joins TRBV2 to TRBJ2-5; TRBD1 might be the D (5 bases). The J call may be wrong; the DNA end is better matched by TRBJ2-1. Germline assignment: CDR1 SNHLY and CDR2 FYNNEI. This CDR3 contains 14 residues. The CDR3 DNA reads as TGTGCCAGCAGTCCTAGGGAAGGACAAGAGACCCAGTTCTTC. Amino acids: CASSPREGQETQFF.

This chain joins TRBV3-1 and TRBJ2-2, with D perhaps TRBD1 (5 bases). The CDR3 covers 19 residues. Trimming pared 3 bases from V and 0 bases from J, leaving 20 bases between. Germline V CDR1 and CDR2: LGHDT, YNNKEL (reference sequence). CDR3 nucleotides: TGTGCCAGCAGCCAGGAAAGGTCGAAACAGGACGCGAACACCGGGGAGCTGTTTTTT. Translated: CASSQERSKQDANTGELFF.

The rearrangement links TRBV15 to TRBJ2-7, with no clear D. The CDR3 is made up of 11 amino acids. V was trimmed by 3 bases and J by 3 bases, leaving 3 bases between them. The germline V gene has CDR1 LNHNV and CDR2 YYDKDF (reference sequence). CDR3 region: CATSSFYEQYF. In DNA form, the CDR3 reads TGTGCCACCAGCAGTTTCTACGAGCAGTACTTC.

Remarks on this clonotype: Here the CDR3 omits its conserved ending phenylalanine or tryptophan, so a read error is the likely source. The chain is built from TRBV7-2 and TRBJ2-7, with a possible D match to TRBD2 (7 bases). The V end lost 1 base, the J end lost 3 bases, and 10 bases lay between the germline ends. The CDR3 runs 14 residues. Germline values: CDR1 SGHTA, CDR2 FQGNSA. The CDR3 coding sequence is TGTGCCAGCAGCTTAGTCGGGGGGCTCTACGAGCAGTACTTA. This codes for CASSLVGGLYEQYL.

The chain employs TRBV6-6 and TRBJ2-5; tentatively, D is TRBD1 (5 bases). Trimming removed 6 bases at V and 2 bases at J, with 13 bases between. Germline assignment: CDR1 MNHNY and CDR2 SVGAGI (reference sequence). The CDR3 contains 14 residues. The CDR3 spells CASRPSAGQETQYF. CDR3 bases: TGTGCCAGCAGGCCTTCCGCAGGGCAAGAGACCCAGTACTTC.

The CDR3 DNA reads TGTGCCGGAGCTAGCGGGGATACGCAGTATTTT. Amino acids: CAGASGDTQYF. V and J are TRBV12-3 or TRBV12-4 and TRBJ2-3; 8 nucleotides line up with TRBD2. V was clipped by 11 bases and J by 6 bases; unmatched bases: 4. The length of the CDR3 is 11 residues.

This clonotype was found a few times. This chain uses TRBV27 with TRBJ2-5; the match to TRBD1 covers 7 bases. V was pared by 5 bases and J by 5 bases, with 8 bases of the junction left unmatched. The germline V gene has CDR1 MNHEY and CDR2 SMNVEV (reference sequence). CDR3 length: 14 amino acids. DNA for the CDR3: TGTGCCAGCAGTGTGACAGGGTTCGGGGAGACCCAGTACTTC. As protein: CASSVTGFGETQYF.

The chain uses TRBV5-1 and TRBJ2-5; D tentatively reads TRBD1 or TRBD2 (5 bases each). Germline CDR1 and CDR2: SGHRS and YFSETQ. The V gene lost 3 bases and the J gene lost 5 bases, with 14 bases spanning the gap. The CDR3 runs 14 residues. The CDR3 nucleotides read TGCGCCAGCAGCTGGTGGGGACGCGGGGAGACCCAGTACTTC. Translated, it gives CASSWWGRGETQYF.

This clonotype has just a few counts. The rearrangement joins TRBV2 to TRBJ2-7; D not resolved. CDR3 size: 14 residues. V was clipped by 4 bases and J by 3 bases, with 13 bases between them. Germline loops: CDR1 SNHLY, CDR2 FYNNEI. DNA for the CDR3: TGTGCCAGCAGTGCCGGACCCTCGGGCTACGAGCAGTACTTC. The encoded protein is CASSAGPSGYEQYF.

This chain uses TRBV25-1 with TRBJ1-6; 8 bases align to TRBD1. The junction had 2 bases not matched to a gene; V was cut back by 0 bases and J by 7 bases. The CDR3 spans 15 residues. Germline assignment: CDR1 MGHDK and CDR2 SYGVNS. Here the CDR3 DNA reads TGTGCCAGCAGTGAATATGACAGGGGAAATTCACCCCTCCACTTT. Translation: CASSEYDRGNSPLHF.